A selection of T cell receptor beta chains follows, all from one sample in a study of blood T cell repertoires in COVID-19. The table came from immunoSEQ multiplex PCR; TCRdb's copy has only in-frame clones and leaves some out. The data contain approximately 150,000 clones, about four fifths of them singletons. Sequencing used peripheral blood. These receptor sequences come from a man between 60 and 75 years old with active or convalescent COVID-19. Each CDR3 is given with its conserved first and last residue. D genes are given only for firm matches. The size of a clone is reported for some rows only, either as once, few or many, or as a class for expanded clones.

D: .; size: .; J: TRBJ2-1; V: TRBV29-1; DNA: TGCAGCGTTACGGGGGAGTACAAATCCTCCTACAATGAGCAGTTCTTC; CDR3: CSVTGEYKSSYNEQFF
D: TRBD1; size: .; J: TRBJ2-7; V: TRBV5-5; DNA: TGTGCCAGCAGCGGCCGGGACAGCTCCGTCTACGAGCAGTACTTC; CDR3: CASSGRDSSVYEQYF
D: .; size: .; J: TRBJ1-1; V: TRBV20-1; DNA: TGCAGTGCTAGTCGGGGGGGCTGGGTAGCGACTGAAGCTTTCTTT; CDR3: CSASRGGWVATEAFF
D: TRBD1; size: .; J: TRBJ2-1; V: TRBV9; DNA: TGTGCCAGCAGCGCCGGACAGGGTTTATCCTACAATGAGCAGTTCTTC; CDR3: CASSAGQGLSYNEQFF
D: .; size: .; J: TRBJ2-7; V: TRBV25-1; DNA: TGTGCCAGCAGTGTCACCCGGGACTGGCCCTACGAGCAGTACTTC; CDR3: CASSVTRDWPYEQYF
D: TRBD1; size: .; J: TRBJ2-7; V: TRBV28; DNA: TGTGCCAGCAGTTTAGGGACAGGGATTGGCTACGAGCAGTACTTC; CDR3: CASSLGTGIGYEQYF
D: TRBD1; size: .; J: TRBJ2-2; V: TRBV5-1; DNA: TGCGCCAGCGCCAGGACAGGGTCGAACACCGGGGAGCTGTTTTTT; CDR3: CASARTGSNTGELFF
D: .; size: .; J: TRBJ1-4; V: TRBV20-1; DNA: TGCAGTGCTAGCCGAGCAGGAAAACTGTTTTTT; CDR3: CSASRAGKLFF
D: TRBD2; size: .; J: TRBJ2-2; V: TRBV6-5; DNA: TGTGCCAGCAGTCGGGGGGGAAAGGACACCGGGGAGCTGTTTTTT; CDR3: CASSRGGKDTGELFF
D: .; size: .; J: TRBJ2-1; V: TRBV9; DNA: TGTGCCAGCAGCAATCCGGGACAACATGAGCAGTTCTTC; CDR3: CASSNPGQHEQFF
D: TRBD1; size: .; J: TRBJ1-6; V: TRBV6-5; DNA: TGTGCCAGCAGTTACCGGGACAGGAGATATAATTCACCCCTCCACTTT; CDR3: CASSYRDRRYNSPLHF
D: TRBD2; size: few; J: TRBJ2-5; V: TRBV18; DNA: TGTGCCAGCTCACCACCCCCCGGGAGGCGGGGGTGGCAAGAGACCCAGTACTTC; CDR3: CASSPPPGRRGWQETQYF
D: .; size: few; J: TRBJ1-5; V: TRBV7-8; DNA: TGTGCCAGCAGCCCCAAGACAGGAACGGACTATCAGCCCCAGCATTTT; CDR3: CASSPKTGTDYQPQHF
D: .; size: .; J: TRBJ1-1; V: TRBV7-9; DNA: TGTGCCAGCAGCTCGGACAAGCTGAACACTGAAGCTTTCTTT; CDR3: CASSSDKLNTEAFF